This TCR beta chain was sequenced for a study of blood T cell repertoires in COVID-19. The V and J ends lost 6 bases and 4 bases respectively, with 10 bases between them. The germline V gene encodes CDR1 SGDLS and CDR2 YYNGEE. The CDR3 is 12 residues long. Clones were sequenced by immunoSEQ multiplex PCR, and TCRdb holds only the in-frame ones, with some missing. The sample holds 280,000 or so clones; around 90% are singletons and the top ten take just under 9.5%. The sequenced sample consisted of peripheral blood. The source is a man between 18 and 29 years old with active or convalescent COVID-19. The genes are TRBV9 and TRBJ1-2; tentative D call: TRBD1 (6 bases). CDR3: CASTTGSYGYTF. The DNA of the CDR3 is TGTGCCAGCACGACAGGCTCCTATGGCTACACCTTC.